The present T cell receptor (beta chain) was sequenced within a study of T cells in Graves' hyperthyroidism and ophthalmopathy. Whole-study context: Peripheral blood sampling occurred at initial diagnosis, before any treatment. Whole-study findings and limits: Patients with ophthalmopathy were separated from those with stable hyperthyroidism by a 13 V-J model.

Germline CDR1 reads MDHEN; CDR2 reads SYDVKM. Trimming cost V 6 bases and J 7 bases, with 9 bases left between them. There are 12 residues in the CDR3. A 10 ml volume of fresh peripheral blood provided the PBMCs. This clonotype was detected many times. Its antigen is currently unknown. Amplification yielded TCR beta CDR3 regions, with RNA transcripts as the source. In the first-round RT-PCR of the TCR CDR3, the HTBI primer set was used. One entry per CDR3 protein results from TCRdb running MiXCR on the multiplex PCR reads. The sample comprises about 350,000 distinct CDR3 sequences, roughly an eighth of which are singletons, and around 32% rests with the top ten.

Sequenced input: blood. The chain carries TRBV28 and TRBJ1-4; D is unclear. The sequence was collected from a woman between 40 and 50 years old with Graves' ophthalmopathy. CDR3 loop: CASRATVEKLFF. Written as DNA, the CDR3 is TGTGCCAGCAGAGCGACGGTTGAAAAACTGTTTTTT. Full variable domain (outside the CDR3, taken from reference TRBV28 and TRBJ1-4): DVKVTQSSRYLVKRTGEKVFLECVQDMDHENMFWYRQDPGLGLRLIYFSYDVKMKEKGDIPEGYSVSREKKERFSLILESASTNQTSMYLCASRATVEKLFFGSGTQLSVL.